The 32 T cell receptor beta chains in this list originate from one sample, sequenced in a study of human T cells and chemical hapten exposure. The time point: patch test 3, about 24 weeks after DPC sensitization. Described treatment: therapeutic diphenylcyclopropenone sensitization with weekly scalp DPC. From the RACE reads, TCRdb called clonotypes with MiXCR, one entry per CDR3 protein. In the table there are some 170,000 distinct CDR3 sequences, roughly a quarter of which are singletons. Sample: whole blood, taken in connection with sensitization to the hapten diphenylcyclopropenone (DPC). The source is a woman aged 18 to 35 with alopecia areata. Some clones in this sample may be carry-over from other donors' samples.

This clonotype was counted between two and nine times. The chain is built from TRBV20-1 and TRBJ2-5; no clear D gene. Germline CDR1 DFQATT, CDR2 SNEGSKA (reference sequence). The CDR3 covers 13 residues. Trimming left V 6 bases short and J 2 bases short, with 13 bases between. The CDR3, as DNA: TGCAGTGCAACGAACCAGGCGCAAGAGACCCAGTACTTC. Encoded protein: CSATNQAQETQYF.

The CDR3: CASSLDASGKGEQYF. The CDR3 coding sequence is TGCGCCAGCAGCTTGGATGCTAGCGGGAAGGGTGAGCAGTACTTC. The chain employs TRBV5-1 and TRBJ2-7; 9 bases fit TRBD2. With V trimmed by 0 bases and J by 7 bases, 8 bases remained unmatched. The CDR3 runs 15 residues. Germline CDR1 SGHRS, CDR2 YFSETQ.

This clonotype occurred a few times. The CDR3 DNA is TGTGCCACTTCCTCCGGGACCCTCGAAGAGACCCAGTACTTC. The encoded protein is CATSSGTLEETQYF. This chain uses TRBV24-1 with TRBJ2-5; either TRBD1 or TRBD2 may supply D (5 bases each). The V and J ends lost 10 bases and 3 bases respectively, with 17 bases between them. Germline-derived CDR1 and CDR2 are KGHDR and SFDVKD. The CDR3 spans 14 residues.

The chain uses TRBV7-2 and TRBJ2-3, with D uncertain. Trimming pared 6 bases from V and 4 bases from J, leaving 11 bases between. Germline V gene data show CDR1 as SGHTA and CDR2 as FQGNSA. This CDR3 has 13 residues. CDR3 in DNA: TGTGCCAGCAGTCCATTCCTGGCAGATACGCAGTATTTT. This gives the protein CASSPFLADTQYF.

This clonotype has more than one count but fewer than ten. The V gene is TRBV20-1, the J gene TRBJ1-1, with D perhaps matching TRBD1 (6 bases). Germline values: CDR1 DFQATT, CDR2 SNEGSKA (reference sequence). This CDR3 spans 13 amino acids. V was clipped by 3 bases and J by 4 bases, with 12 bases between them. CDR3 loop: CSARGHSGTEAFF. CDR3 DNA: TGCAGTGCTAGGGGACACTCAGGCACTGAAGCTTTCTTT.

V is TRBV27 and J is TRBJ2-2; 8 nucleotides agree with TRBD2. V lost 8 bases and J lost 7; bases outside the gene matches: 9. Germline V gene data show CDR1 as MNHEY and CDR2 as SMNVEV (reference sequence). The CDR3 covers 14 residues. This CDR3 is CASRYRGGVGELFF. The DNA for the CDR3 is TGTGCCAGCCGCTACCGGGGGGGGGTCGGGGAGCTGTTTTTT.

This clonotype was counted only a few times. This chain uses TRBV5-6 with TRBJ2-7; a weak D match, TRBD2 (7 bases). Germline V gene data show CDR1 as SGHDT and CDR2 as YYEEEE. The CDR3 is made up of 14 amino acids. V dropped 4 bases and J dropped 0 bases, with 11 bases sitting between them. CDR3 amino acids: CASSRGGSSYEQYF. CDR3 DNA sequence: TGTGCCAGCAGCCGCGGGGGCAGCTCCTACGAGCAGTACTTC.

CDR3 sequence reads: CASSLASGRAFNEQFF. CDR3 sequence (DNA): TGTGCCAGCAGCTTAGCTAGCGGGAGGGCCTTTAATGAGCAGTTCTTC. This rearrangement joins TRBV7-2 to TRBJ2-1; 11 nucleotides line up with TRBD2. The germline gives CDR1 SGHTA, CDR2 FQGNSA. The CDR3 runs to 16 residues. The J segment lost 7 bases and the V segment lost 0 bases, leaving 5 bases of the junction unmatched.

The chain couples TRBV6-5 to TRBJ2-7, with D possibly being TRBD2 (6 bases). Germline V gives CDR1 MNHEY, CDR2 SVGAGI. Trimming shortened V by 2 bases and J by 0 bases, and 11 bases separated the two germline ends. The CDR3 extends over 15 amino acids. In DNA, the CDR3 is TGTGCCAGCAGTTACGGGGCTAGCGTCTCCTACGAGCAGTACTTC. Translating it yields CASSYGASVSYEQYF.

The chain employs TRBV10-3 and TRBJ2-5, with D perhaps matching TRBD2 (6 bases). The CDR3 sequence is 13 residues long. Germline CDR1 is ENHRY and CDR2 is SYGVKD. The ends were cut back, 4 bases at V and 8 bases at J, with 14 bases in the middle. The CDR3 region has the DNA TGTGCCATCAGTGGGAACCTCGGGGGTACCCAGTACTTC. Amino acid sequence: CAISGNLGGTQYF.

In its sample, this clonotype was seen a few times. This rearrangement joins TRBV7-9 to TRBJ2-7; D is possibly TRBD1 or TRBD2 (5 bases each). The CDR3 contains 15 residues. From germline, CDR1 is SEHNR and CDR2 FQNEAQ (reference sequence). The V end was cut by 3 bases, the J end by 4 bases, with 16 bases between. The CDR3 DNA follows: TGTGCCAGCAGCTTCCCCGGGACGAAGGATTACGAGCAGTACTTC. Translated: CASSFPGTKDYEQYF.

The rearrangement links TRBV7-2 to TRBJ2-1, with 7 positions matching TRBD2. The V gene end was trimmed by 6 bases and the J gene end by 4 bases; junction bases not matched to a gene: 9. Germline CDR1 reads SGHTA; CDR2 reads FQGNSA. This CDR3 has 15 amino acids. CDR3 nucleotides: TGTGCCAGCAGGCCACCTAGCGGAATTTACAATGAGCAGTTCTTC. Its protein product is CASRPPSGIYNEQFF.

The V call is TRBV9, the J call TRBJ1-2; D remains unclear. Germline assignment: CDR1 SGDLS and CDR2 YYNGEE. The CDR3 has 11 residues. Between the trimmed V and J ends, which lost 4 bases and 12 bases, there was a span of 13 bases. For the CDR3, the DNA is TGTGCCAGCAGCTCCAGATCCGGCCACACCTTC. This gives the protein CASSSRSGHTF.

V gene TRBV20-1 combines with J gene TRBJ2-7; weak D call: TRBD1 (6 bases). V dropped 4 bases and J dropped 5 bases, with 12 bases sitting between them. CDR3 length equals 12 residues. Germline CDR1 DFQATT, CDR2 SNEGSKA (reference sequence). The CDR3 coding sequence is TGCAGTGCTACTGGGGCAGGGGACGAGCAGTACTTC. It encodes CSATGAGDEQYF.

The table lists this clonotype with a count of one. The CDR3 DNA reads TGTGCCAGCAGCTCCGTCCCCCCCGGCTATGGCTACACCTTC. Amino acid sequence: CASSSVPPGYGYTF. The chain is built from TRBV7-2 and TRBJ1-2; D uncertain. The germline V and J ends were trimmed by 4 bases and 4 bases, with 13 bases remaining between them. Germline-derived CDR1 and CDR2 are SGHTA and FQGNSA. The CDR3 length is 14 residues.

J is TRBJ2-7 and V is TRBV6-5; D unclear. Trimming took 6 bases from V and 0 from J, leaving 12 bases between them. The CDR3 extends over 14 amino acids. CDR1 and CDR2 from the germline V gene are MNHEY and SVGAGI. DNA of the CDR3: TGTGCCAGCAGCCCCTGGTCTATCTCCTACGAGCAGTACTTC. It specifies CASSPWSISYEQYF.

This clonotype was found a few times. The V call is TRBV4-1, the J call TRBJ2-7; TRBD1 might be the D (7 bases). Looked up from germline, CDR1 is MGHRA and CDR2 is YSYEKL. The V gene lost 5 bases and the J gene lost 3 bases, with 11 bases spanning the gap. The CDR3 loop spans 13 amino acids. CDR3 sequence: CASSSQGGYEQYF. CDR3 in DNA: TGCGCCAGCAGCAGTCAGGGGGGCTACGAGCAGTACTTC.

The genes are TRBV9 and TRBJ1-1, with D maybe TRBD1 (5 bases). The CDR3 spans 13 residues. Germline-derived CDR1 and CDR2 are SGDLS and YYNGEE. The V gene lost 3 bases and the J gene lost 3 bases, with 9 bases spanning the gap. DNA of the CDR3: TGTGCCAGCAGCGAAGACAGTTACACTGAAGCTTTCTTT. Protein product: CASSEDSYTEAFF.

The chain's CDR3 is CSGRRGQGAYQETQYF. CDR3 nucleotide sequence: TGCAGCGGGCGCAGGGGACAGGGGGCTTACCAAGAGACCCAGTACTTC. J is TRBJ2-5 and V is TRBV29-1; 12 bases are shared with TRBD1. Germline V gives CDR1 SQVTM, CDR2 ANQGSEA. After removal of 7 bases from V and 0 bases from J, the junction contained 9 bases not matched to a gene. The length of the CDR3 is 16 residues.

V is TRBV6-2 or TRBV6-3 and J is TRBJ1-5; 7 bases agree with TRBD1. The CDR3 runs 13 residues. CDR1 MNHEY and CDR2 SVGEGT come from the germline V gene. Losses at the gene ends were 10 bases for V and 6 bases for J; bases not matched to a gene: 9. Here the CDR3 reads CANKRQGGQPQHF. In DNA, the CDR3 is TGTGCCAACAAAAGACAGGGCGGTCAGCCCCAGCATTTT.

The chain joins TRBV5-1 to TRBJ1-6; perhaps TRBD1 as D (6 bases). This CDR3 has 15 amino acids. Germline CDR1 SGHRS, CDR2 YFSETQ. V was pared by 0 bases and J by 9 bases, with 13 bases between. CDR3 DNA sequence: TGCGCCAGCAGCTTGGCGGGACAAGGCCTTTCACCCCTCCACTTT. It codes for CASSLAGQGLSPLHF.

Worth noting for this clonotype: The CDR3 ends on some other residue instead of the conserved phenylalanine or tryptophan, so this is likely a read error. This chain joins TRBV7-6 and TRBJ2-3; 15 bases match TRBD2. Trimming removed 4 bases from V and 2 bases from J; junction bases left unmatched: 16. From germline, CDR1 is SGHVS and CDR2 FNYEAQ. The CDR3 is 21 residues long. The CDR3 sequence is CASSSTGPLGLAGGPTDTQYS. In nucleotides, the CDR3 is TGTGCCAGCAGCTCTACAGGGCCGTTAGGACTAGCGGGAGGGCCCACAGATACGCAGTATTCT.

This chain links TRBV27 with TRBJ2-3; TRBD1 aligns across 10 bases. The germline CDR1 and CDR2 sequences are MNHEY and SMNVEV (reference sequence). The CDR3 has 14 amino acids. The V gene end was trimmed by 6 bases and the J gene end by 8 bases; junction bases not matched to a gene: 8. The CDR3 region has the DNA TGTGCCAGCAGGACAGGGGGCCCCTCGGGTACGCAGTATTTT. Translated: CASRTGGPSGTQYF.

The chain combines TRBV4-2 with TRBJ2-3; TRBD1 matches at 10 bases. Germline lookup yields CDR1 LGHNA and CDR2 YNFKEQ. CDR3 length: 19 amino acids. Trimming at V came to 0 bases and at J to 3 bases, leaving 12 bases not matched to a gene. The CDR3 sequence: CASSQDRLFGQGGTDTQYF. CDR3 DNA: TGTGCCAGCAGCCAAGATCGGTTATTCGGACAGGGGGGGACAGATACGCAGTATTTT.

The chain recombines TRBV4-2 with TRBJ2-4; TRBD1 might be the D (6 bases). CDR1 LGHNA and CDR2 YNFKEQ come from the germline V gene. CDR3 length equals 12 residues. V gave up 0 bases and J gave up 15 bases, with 12 bases separating them. CDR3 region: CASSQDQGGLYF. The CDR3 DNA follows: TGTGCCAGCAGCCAAGATCAAGGGGGATTGTACTTC.

This clonotype has a handful of counts. V and J are TRBV6-2 or TRBV6-3 and TRBJ1-1, with D unclear. The CDR3 consists of 10 residues. The V end lost 8 bases, the J end lost 8 bases, and 9 bases lay between the germline ends. In germline, CDR1 is MNHEY, CDR2 SVGEGT. In DNA, the CDR3 is TGTGCCAGCGTAGAGCGAGAAGCTTTCTTT. Translating it yields CASVEREAFF.

This chain links TRBV20-1 with TRBJ2-4; the D is unclear. Germline values: CDR1 DFQATT, CDR2 SNEGSKA (reference sequence). This CDR3 has 16 residues. Trimming took off 0 bases at V and 3 bases at J, with 15 bases between the two ends. The CDR3 DNA sequence: TGCAGTGCTAGAGATAGGGTGGCTTCGGGCAAAAACATTCAGTACTTC. Amino acids: CSARDRVASGKNIQYF.

The chain has TRBV20-1 and TRBJ2-7, with 7 bases lining up with TRBD2. The length of the CDR3 is 12 residues. The V gene's germline CDR1 is DFQATT and CDR2 SNEGSKA (reference sequence). J lost 11 bases, V lost 3 bases, and 10 bases had no gene match. CDR3 protein: CSASARGVVEYF. CDR3 coding DNA: TGCAGTGCTAGCGCACGGGGGGTGGTAGAGTACTTC.

The genes are TRBV4-1 and TRBJ2-3, with 8 bases lining up with TRBD2. The CDR3 has 16 amino acids. Germline CDR1 is MGHRA and CDR2 is YSYEKL. V lost 2 bases, J lost 1 base, and 5 bases stayed unmatched. CDR3 in amino acids: CASSQFSGTRTDTQYF. CDR3 coding DNA: TGCGCCAGCAGCCAATTTAGCGGGACCCGCACAGATACGCAGTATTTT.

This clonotype has a handful of counts. The chain is built from TRBV20-1 and TRBJ1-5; 8 bases fit TRBD1. V shed 6 bases and J 1 base; nucleotides not matched to a gene: 5. Germline-derived CDR1 and CDR2 are DFQATT and SNEGSKA (reference sequence). CDR3 size: 14 residues. This CDR3 reads CSAPDRVSNQPQHF. For the CDR3, the DNA is TGCAGTGCACCGGACAGGGTGAGCAATCAGCCCCAGCATTTT.

This clonotype was seen just once. The chain employs TRBV5-1 and TRBJ1-1; no firm D call. From germline, CDR1 is SGHRS and CDR2 YFSETQ. Trimming removed 1 base at V and 0 bases at J, with 16 bases between. The CDR3 extends over 17 amino acids. This CDR3 reads CASSLNGENHMNTEAFF. DNA of the CDR3: TGCGCCAGCAGCTTGAACGGAGAAAACCATATGAACACTGAAGCTTTCTTT.

Only a few counts were recorded for this clonotype. The rearrangement uses TRBV3-1 and TRBJ1-1; 7 bases align to TRBD1. The CDR3 spans 16 residues. Germline V gene lookup returns CDR1 LGHDT and CDR2 YNNKEL (reference sequence). With V trimmed by 6 bases and J by 1 base, 11 bases remained unmatched. The CDR3 nucleotides read TGTGCCAGCAGTCTGACAGGGAGTTTTAAGAACACTGAAGCTTTCTTT. It codes for CASSLTGSFKNTEAFF.